This record looks at one TCR beta chain sequence and its context. Its target is unknown. Profiled with immunoSEQ multiplex PCR; TCRdb holds only in-frame clones, not every one. The table has about 94,000 clones, around nine tenths seen once; the top ten hold approximately 0.8%. This sample is part of a study of a mutant IDH1 vaccine in newly diagnosed glioma. Study background: The start of vaccination came 4-6 weeks after radiotherapy alone, or with temozolomide cycles. Earlier therapy was either radiotherapy, temozolomide, or both, and most got both.

The time point was: week 47, end of study. Doses of 300 ug of mutant IDH1 20-mer peptide were given with topical imiquimod. Between the trimmed V and J ends, which lost 2 bases and 3 bases, there was a span of 0 bases. Germline V gene sequence: CDR1 LGHNA, CDR2 YNFKEQ. This CDR3 is built from 11 residues. This sequence joins TRBV4-2 and TRBJ2-3; D ambiguous. The origin of this receptor is a woman aged 50 to 60 with glioma. This specimen consisted of PBMCs, obtained from a glioma patient whose treatment included an IDH1 peptide vaccine. The CDR3 sequence is CASSQTDTQYF. In DNA, the CDR3 is TGTGCCAGCAGCCAAACAGATACGCAGTATTTT.